The T cell receptor beta chain under discussion was sequenced for a study of cytomegalovirus exposure and HLA in healthy donors. Study results and limitations: Earlier findings revealed that most TCR beta V segments proved productive either about 87% or about 30% of the time. Rarity characterized most TCR sequences, yet some public TCRs appeared in many donors.

Concerning this clone itself: Its antigen is not identified.

V shed 6 bases and J 1 base; nucleotides not matched to a gene: 7. Germline assignment: CDR1 SNHLY and CDR2 FYNNEI. This CDR3 has 16 amino acids. PCR involved 60 Vbeta and 13 Jbeta primers. Methods used by the authors: An analysis that came later counted 70 million to 100 million unique TCR beta chains, 9 million to 12 million shared. Sequencing used immunoSEQ multiplex PCR; TCRdb keeps in-frame clones, though not all of them. V, J and clone size are taken as reported in that table, and D and trimming were inferred from the DNA itself. The top ten clones hold around 2.3% of a sample with 150,000 or so clones, approximately 77% of them seen once.

What was sequenced was PBMCs. This clonotype originated in a man aged 50-60 years in good health and CMV-seropositive. The genes are TRBV2 and TRBJ1-1; 11 nucleotides match TRBD1. CDR3 sequence reads: CASRAGTGGRNTEAFF. CDR3 sequence (DNA): TGTGCCAGCAGAGCCGGGACAGGGGGAAGGAACACTGAAGCTTTCTTT. Based on the CDR3 plus reference TRBV2 and TRBJ1-1, the full variable domain is EPEVTQTPSHQVTQMGQEVILRCVPISNHLYFYWYRQILGQKVEFLVSFYNNEISEKSEIFDDQFSVERPDGSNFTLKIRSTKLEDSAMYFCASRAGTGGRNTEAFFGQGTRLTVV.